This entry is about one T cell receptor (beta chain). Repertoires were generated with immunoSEQ multiplex PCR, while TCRdb's copy carries only in-frame clones and drops some. In the table there are approximately 68,000 clones, approximately 80% of which are singletons. This entry is derived from a study of blood T cell repertoires in COVID-19. Across the whole study: The United States, Italy and Spain provided the acute and convalescent COVID-19 samples.

Germline lookup yields CDR1 MNHEY and CDR2 SVGAGI. This CDR3 has 11 residues. V lost 6 bases to trimming and J lost 6 bases, with 9 bases between them. The V gene is TRBV6-5, the J gene TRBJ2-7; D might be TRBD2 (5 bases). Sequences were obtained from peripheral blood. The receptor comes from a woman aged 45-65 years with acute or convalescent COVID-19. Here the CDR3 reads CASRFAGEQYF. DNA for the CDR3: TGTGCCAGCAGATTTGCGGGCGAGCAGTACTTC.